This T cell receptor beta chain was identified during a study of blood T cell repertoires in COVID-19. This clone has only a few counts. Repertoires were generated with immunoSEQ multiplex PCR, while TCRdb's copy carries only in-frame clones and drops some. The sample records around 28,000 clones, roughly 89% being singletons. V dropped 3 bases and J dropped 10; count of bases not matched to a gene: 9. The CDR3 length is 15 residues. CDR1 and CDR2 from the germline V gene are MGHRA and YSYEKL. This receptor was identified in a human donor with acute or convalescent COVID-19. The donor label of this sample is uncertain. Material for sequencing was peripheral blood. The chain carries TRBV4-1 and TRBJ1-6; TRBD1 agrees at 7 bases. DNA of the CDR3: TGCGCCAGCAGCCAGGGATCGACAGGGAGCTCACCCCTCCACTTT. It specifies CASSQGSTGSSPLHF.